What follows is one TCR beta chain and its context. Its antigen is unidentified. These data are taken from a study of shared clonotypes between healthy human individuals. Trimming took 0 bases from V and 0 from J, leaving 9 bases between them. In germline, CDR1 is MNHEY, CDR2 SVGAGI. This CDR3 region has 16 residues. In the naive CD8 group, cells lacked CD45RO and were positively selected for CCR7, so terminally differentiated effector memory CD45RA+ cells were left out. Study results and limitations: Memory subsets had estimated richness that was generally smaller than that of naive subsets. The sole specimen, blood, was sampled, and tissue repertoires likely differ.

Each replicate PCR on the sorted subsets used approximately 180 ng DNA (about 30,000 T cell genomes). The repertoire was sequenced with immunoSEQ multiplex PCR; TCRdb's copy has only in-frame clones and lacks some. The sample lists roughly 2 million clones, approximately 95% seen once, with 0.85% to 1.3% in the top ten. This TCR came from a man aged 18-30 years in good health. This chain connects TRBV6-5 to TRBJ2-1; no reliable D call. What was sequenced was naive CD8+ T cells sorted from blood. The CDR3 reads CASSYSPQPSYNEQFF. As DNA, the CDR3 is TGTGCCAGCAGTTACTCACCGCAGCCCTCCTACAATGAGCAGTTCTTC.